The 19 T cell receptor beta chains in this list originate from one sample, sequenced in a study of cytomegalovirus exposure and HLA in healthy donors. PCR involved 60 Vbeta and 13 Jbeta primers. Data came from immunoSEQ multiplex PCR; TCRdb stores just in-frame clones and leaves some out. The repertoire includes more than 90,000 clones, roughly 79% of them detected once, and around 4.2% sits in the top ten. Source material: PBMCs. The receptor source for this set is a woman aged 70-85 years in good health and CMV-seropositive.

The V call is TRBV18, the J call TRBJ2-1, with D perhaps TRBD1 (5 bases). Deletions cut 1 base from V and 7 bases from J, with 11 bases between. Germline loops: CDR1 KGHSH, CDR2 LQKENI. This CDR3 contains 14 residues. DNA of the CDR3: TGTGCCAGCTCACCACAGGCAGGGTATAATGAGCAGTTCTTC. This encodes CASSPQAGYNEQFF.

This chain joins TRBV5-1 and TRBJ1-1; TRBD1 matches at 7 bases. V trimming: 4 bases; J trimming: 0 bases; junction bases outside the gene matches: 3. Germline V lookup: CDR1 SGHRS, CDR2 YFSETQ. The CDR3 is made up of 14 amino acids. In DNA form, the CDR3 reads TGCGCCAGCAGCGGGGGACAGCTGAACACTGAAGCTTTCTTT. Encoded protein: CASSGGQLNTEAFF.

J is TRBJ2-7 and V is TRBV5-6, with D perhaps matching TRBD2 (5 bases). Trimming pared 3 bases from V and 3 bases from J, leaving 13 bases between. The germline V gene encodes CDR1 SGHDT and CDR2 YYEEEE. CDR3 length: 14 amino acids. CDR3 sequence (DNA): TGTGCCAGCAGCTCAGGACTGACGGTCTACGAGCAGTACTTC. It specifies CASSSGLTVYEQYF. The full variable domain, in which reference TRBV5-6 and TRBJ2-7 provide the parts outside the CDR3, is DAGVTQSPTHLIKTRGQQVTLRCSPKSGHDTVSWYQQALGQGPQFIFQYYEEEERQRGNFPDRFSGHQFPNYSSELNVNALLLGDSALYLCASSSGLTVYEQYFGPGTRLTVT.

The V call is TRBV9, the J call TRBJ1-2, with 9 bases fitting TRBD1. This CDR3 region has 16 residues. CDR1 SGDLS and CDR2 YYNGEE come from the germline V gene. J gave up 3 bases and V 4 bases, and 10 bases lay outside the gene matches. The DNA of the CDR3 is TGTGCCAGCAGCCCCGGACAGGGGCCCTCAGACTATGGCTACACCTTC. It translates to CASSPGQGPSDYGYTF.

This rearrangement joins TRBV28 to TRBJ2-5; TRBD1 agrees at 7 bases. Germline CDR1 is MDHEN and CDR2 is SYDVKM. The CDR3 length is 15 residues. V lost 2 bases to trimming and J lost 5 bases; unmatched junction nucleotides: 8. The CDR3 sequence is CASSLGRGRRETQYF. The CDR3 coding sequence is TGTGCCAGCAGTTTAGGAAGGGGGCGCCGGGAGACCCAGTACTTC. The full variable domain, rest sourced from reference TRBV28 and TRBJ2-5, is DVKVTQSSRYLVKRTGEKVFLECVQDMDHENMFWYRQDPGLGLRLIYFSYDVKMKEKGDIPEGYSVSREKKERFSLILESASTNQTSMYLCASSLGRGRRETQYFGPGTRLLVL.

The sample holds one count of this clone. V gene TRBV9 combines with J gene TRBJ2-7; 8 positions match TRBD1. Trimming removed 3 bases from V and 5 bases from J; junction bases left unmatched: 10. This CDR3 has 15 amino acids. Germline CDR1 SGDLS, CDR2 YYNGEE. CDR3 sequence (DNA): TGTGCCAGCAGCGCTCGACAGGGGCCTTTCGACGAGCAGTACTTC. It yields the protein CASSARQGPFDEQYF.

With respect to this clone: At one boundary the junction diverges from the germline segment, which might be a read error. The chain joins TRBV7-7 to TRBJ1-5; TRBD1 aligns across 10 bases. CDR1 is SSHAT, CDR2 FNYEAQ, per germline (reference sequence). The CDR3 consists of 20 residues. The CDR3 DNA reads TGTGCTAGCAGCTTAGTAGAGGGGGACAGGGGCCACCCTTTCCGAGGACGCCAGCATTTT. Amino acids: CASSLVEGDRGHPFRGRQHF.

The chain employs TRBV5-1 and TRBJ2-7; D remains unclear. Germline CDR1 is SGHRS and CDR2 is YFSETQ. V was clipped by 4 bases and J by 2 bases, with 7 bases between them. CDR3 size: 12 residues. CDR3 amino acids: CASSLTPYEQYF. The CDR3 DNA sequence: TGCGCCAGCAGCCTAACCCCCTACGAGCAGTACTTC.

As DNA, the CDR3 is TGTGCCAGCAGCTCCTACGGTTACGAGCAGTACTTC. Protein: CASSSYGYEQYF. The chain is built from TRBV7-2 and TRBJ2-7; no definite D call. The V end was cut by 4 bases, the J end by 4 bases, with 8 bases between. The CDR3 is 12 amino acids. From germline, CDR1 is SGHTA and CDR2 FQGNSA.

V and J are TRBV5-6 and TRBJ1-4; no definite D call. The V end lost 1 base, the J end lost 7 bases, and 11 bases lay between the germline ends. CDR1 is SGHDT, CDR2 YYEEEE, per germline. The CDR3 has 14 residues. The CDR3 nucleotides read TGTGCCAGCAGCTTGCGAGGTATGGGTGAAAAACTGTTTTTT. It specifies CASSLRGMGEKLFF.

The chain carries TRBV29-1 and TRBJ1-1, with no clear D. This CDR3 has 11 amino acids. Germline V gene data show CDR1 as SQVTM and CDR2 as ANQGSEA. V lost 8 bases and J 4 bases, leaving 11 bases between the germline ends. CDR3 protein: CSQGEGTEAFF. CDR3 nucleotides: TGCAGCCAAGGAGAAGGCACTGAAGCTTTCTTT.

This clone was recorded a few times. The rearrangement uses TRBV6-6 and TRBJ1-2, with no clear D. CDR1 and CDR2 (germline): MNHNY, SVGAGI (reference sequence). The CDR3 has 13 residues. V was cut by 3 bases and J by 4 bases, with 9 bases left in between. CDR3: CASSYGDSYGYTF. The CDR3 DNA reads TGTGCCAGCAGTTATGGAGATTCCTATGGCTACACCTTC.

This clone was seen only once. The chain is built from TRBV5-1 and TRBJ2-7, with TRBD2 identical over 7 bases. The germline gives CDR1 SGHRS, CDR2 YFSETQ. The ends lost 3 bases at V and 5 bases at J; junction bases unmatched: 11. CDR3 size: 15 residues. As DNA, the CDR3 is TGCGCCAGCAGCTGGGTCGGCGGGAGTTCCAACGAGCAGTACTTC. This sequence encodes CASSWVGGSSNEQYF.

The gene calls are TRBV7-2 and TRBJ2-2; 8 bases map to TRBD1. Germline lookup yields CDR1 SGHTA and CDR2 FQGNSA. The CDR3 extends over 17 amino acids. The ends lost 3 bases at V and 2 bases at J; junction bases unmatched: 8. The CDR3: CASSFQGATGNTGELFF. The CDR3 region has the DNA TGTGCCAGCAGCTTTCAGGGGGCTACTGGAAACACCGGGGAGCTGTTTTTT.

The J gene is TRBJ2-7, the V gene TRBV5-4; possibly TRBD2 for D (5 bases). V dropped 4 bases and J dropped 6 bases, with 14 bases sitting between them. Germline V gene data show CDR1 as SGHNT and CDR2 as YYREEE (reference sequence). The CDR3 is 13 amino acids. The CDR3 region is CASSPTVAGEQYF. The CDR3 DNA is TGTGCCAGCAGCCCGACCGTTGCGGGCGAGCAGTACTTC.

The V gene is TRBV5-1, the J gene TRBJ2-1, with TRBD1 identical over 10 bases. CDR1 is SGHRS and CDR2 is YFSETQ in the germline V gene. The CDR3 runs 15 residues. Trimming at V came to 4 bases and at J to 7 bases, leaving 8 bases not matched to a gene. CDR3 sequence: CASSLTGGVGNEQFF. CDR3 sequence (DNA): TGCGCCAGCAGCCTGACAGGGGGCGTTGGGAATGAGCAGTTCTTC.

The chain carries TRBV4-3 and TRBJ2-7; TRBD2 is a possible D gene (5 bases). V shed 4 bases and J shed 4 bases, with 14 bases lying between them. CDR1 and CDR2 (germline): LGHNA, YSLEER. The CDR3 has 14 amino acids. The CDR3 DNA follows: TGCGCCAGCAGCCGAGGGAGAGGTGGGTACGAGCAGTACTTC. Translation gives CASSRGRGGYEQYF.

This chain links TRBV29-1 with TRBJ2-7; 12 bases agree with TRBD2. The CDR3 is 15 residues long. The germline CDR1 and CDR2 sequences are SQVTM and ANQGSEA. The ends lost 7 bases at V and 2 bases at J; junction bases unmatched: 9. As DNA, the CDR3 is TGCAGCGCGGGAACGGCTAGCGGGAGGGCCTACGAGCAGTACTTC. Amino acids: CSAGTASGRAYEQYF.

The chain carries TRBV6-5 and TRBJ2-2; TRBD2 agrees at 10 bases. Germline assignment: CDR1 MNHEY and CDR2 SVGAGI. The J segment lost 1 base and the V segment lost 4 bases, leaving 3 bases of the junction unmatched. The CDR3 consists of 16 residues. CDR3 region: CASSSLAGVNTGELFF. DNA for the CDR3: TGTGCCAGCAGTTCCCTAGCGGGAGTGAACACCGGGGAGCTGTTTTTT.